The 8 T cell receptor beta chains reported below all come from one sample, sequenced in a study of shared clonotypes between healthy human individuals. Sequencing was performed with immunoSEQ multiplex PCR; in TCRdb, only in-frame clones are kept and a portion is missing. In the table there are 950,000 to 1,300,000 clones, roughly 70% of which are singletons. Sequenced input: memory CD4+ T cells sorted from blood. The subset denotes: CD45RA-negative fraction. The receptors stem from a young man in good health.

A note on this clone: The sample has other DNA sequences that encode this CDR3 too. The chain employs TRBV6-6 and TRBJ1-4; 7 bases fit TRBD1. V lost 0 bases, J lost 8 bases, and 6 bases stayed unmatched. CDR3 length: 15 amino acids. CDR1 and CDR2 (germline): MNHNY, SVGAGI (reference sequence). DNA for the CDR3: TGTGCCAGCAGTTACTCTAGACAGGGCGGGGAAAAACTGTTTTTT. Its translation: CASSYSRQGGEKLFF.

The table lists this clone with a few counts. This sequence joins TRBV2 and TRBJ1-1; D unresolved. Per germline, CDR1 SNHLY and CDR2 FYNNEI. Trimming stripped 4 bases from V and 1 base from J, with 10 bases between. The CDR3 loop spans 14 amino acids. This CDR3 reads CASSVAETNTEAFF. The CDR3 region has the DNA TGTGCCAGCAGTGTTGCTGAGACGAACACTGAAGCTTTCTTT.

A remark on this clone: One end of the junction does not line up with germline, which may come from a read error. The rearrangement links TRBV6-1 to TRBJ2-7; D gene ambiguous. This CDR3 region has 17 residues. Germline V lookup: CDR1 MNHNS, CDR2 SASEGT. CDR3 sequence (DNA): TGTGCCATCAGTGAGTCGACCGGCTATGGGGTCCCCTACGAGCAGTACTTC. As protein: CAISESTGYGVPYEQYF.

The chain has TRBV4-3 and TRBJ2-4; weak D call: TRBD2 (6 bases). The V end was cut by 0 bases, the J end by 15 bases, with 24 bases between. CDR3 length: 16 amino acids. CDR1 LGHNA and CDR2 YSLEER come from the germline V gene. This CDR3 is CASSQDLMPGGNVLYF. CDR3 DNA sequence: TGCGCCAGCAGCCAAGATCTCATGCCGGGCGGGAACGTCTTGTACTTC.

As to this clone: This likely traces to a read error, being one base from a far larger clone. The chain couples TRBV11-2 to TRBJ2-5; no firm D call. The length of the CDR3 is 11 residues. Germline V lookup: CDR1 SGHAT, CDR2 FQNNGV. DNA for the CDR3: TGTGCCAGCAGCATAGAAGAGACCCAGTACTTC. It codes for CASSIEETQYF. Using reference TRBV11-2 and TRBJ2-5 for the parts outside the CDR3, the full variable domain is EAGVAQSPRYKIIEKRQSVAFWCNPISGHATLYWYQQILGQGPKLLIQFQNNGVVDDSQLPKDRFSAERLKGVDSTLKIQPAKLEDSAVYLCASSIEETQYFGPGTRLLVL.

This sequence joins TRBV5-1 and TRBJ1-2, with TRBD1 matching 7 bases. This CDR3 has 15 residues. The germline V gene has CDR1 SGHRS and CDR2 YFSETQ. V shed 0 bases and J 4 bases; nucleotides not matched to a gene: 6. The CDR3 region is CASSLDRGPVYGYTF. The CDR3 DNA reads TGCGCCAGCAGCTTGGATAGGGGGCCGGTCTATGGCTACACCTTC.

This clone was observed a single time. The V call is TRBV19, the J call TRBJ2-7; 9 bases agree with TRBD1. Germline CDR1 LNHDA, CDR2 SQIVND (reference sequence). The CDR3 extends over 15 amino acids. J lost 1 base, V lost 5 bases, and 6 bases had no gene match. CDR3 protein: CASSVGTGTSYEQYF. The CDR3 region has the DNA TGTGCCAGTAGTGTCGGGACAGGGACTTCCTACGAGCAGTACTTC. Combining the CDR3 with reference TRBV19 and TRBJ2-7 gives the whole variable domain DGGITQSPKYLFRKEGQNVTLSCEQNLNHDAMYWYRQDPGQGLRLIYYSQIVNDFQKGDIAEGYSVSREKKESFPLTVTSAQKNPTAFYLCASSVGTGTSYEQYFGPGTRLTVT.

Worth noting for this clone: A read error may produce the germline difference seen at one junction end. The chain links TRBV7-7 to TRBJ2-5; perhaps TRBD1 as D (5 bases). CDR3 length: 13 amino acids. From germline, CDR1 is SSHAT and CDR2 FNYEAQ (reference sequence). The CDR3 coding sequence is TGTGCTAGCAGCTCTGGGGCGCGGGAGACCCAGTACTTC. It translates to CASSSGARETQYF.